Sequencing of this TCR beta chain was carried out in a study of monozygotic twins with cystic fibrosis. Overall study: Library input was around 3.2 micrograms of fragmented DNA, with 15 PCR cycles. Overall study findings and caveats: Monozygotic CF twins shared more identical nucleotide clonotypes than unrelated patients. Co-twins had the most similar V usage for 13 of 16 pairs, J for 8. Age, concordance and disease severity did not associate with shared CDR3 numbers.

The protocol was immunoSEQ multiplex PCR, while the TCRdb copy is restricted to in-frame clones and leaves out a portion. This sample carries about 14,000 clones, over 80% of them seen once, and the ten largest clones take around 9.3%. The germline CDR1 and CDR2 sequences are SGHNT and YYREEE (reference sequence). The CDR3 runs to 14 residues. V lost 3 bases, J lost 0 bases, and 7 bases lay in between. Regarding this clone: Its target is unknown.

The sequence was obtained from a girl aged 2 to 9 with cystic fibrosis. The rearrangement uses TRBV5-4 and TRBJ1-3; D gene uncertain. The specimen was blood. The CDR3 reads CASSSRSSGNTIYF. DNA of the CDR3: TGTGCCAGCAGCTCTCGTAGCTCTGGAAACACCATATATTTT.